These 25 T cell receptor beta chains were all obtained from the same sample, sequenced in a study of blood T cell repertoires in COVID-19. The assay was immunoSEQ multiplex PCR, and TCRdb's table has in-frame clones only and misses some. This sample has 70,000 to 85,000 clones, with around four fifths found just once. Sequenced sample: peripheral blood. These receptors originate from a human donor in a cohort sampled during active COVID-19.

The V gene is TRBV5-1, the J gene TRBJ1-6; D may be TRBD1 (5 bases). Between the trimmed V and J ends, which lost 3 bases and 7 bases, there was a span of 14 bases. CDR1 SGHRS and CDR2 YFSETQ come from the germline V gene. The length of the CDR3 is 15 residues. The CDR3 protein is CASSSDSRGNSPLHF. DNA for the CDR3: TGCGCCAGCAGCTCTGACAGTCGGGGGAATTCACCCCTCCACTTT.

This chain links TRBV28 with TRBJ2-3, with 9 bases aligning to TRBD2. Looked up from germline, CDR1 is MDHEN and CDR2 is SYDVKM. The ends lost 3 bases at V and 4 bases at J; junction bases unmatched: 5. The CDR3 covers 15 residues. CDR3 bases: TGTGCCAGCAGTTTCCGGCGGGAGGGGGCAGATACGCAGTATTTT. Its protein is CASSFRREGADTQYF.

The rearrangement uses TRBV5-4 and TRBJ2-7, with D possibly being TRBD2 (6 bases). Germline V gene sequence: CDR1 SGHNT, CDR2 YYREEE (reference sequence). V gave up 4 bases and J gave up 4 bases, with 12 bases separating them. The CDR3 is 13 amino acids. Here the CDR3 DNA reads TGTGCCAGCAGCCCGGGACTTAAGTACGAGCAGTACTTC. Translated: CASSPGLKYEQYF.

The chain combines TRBV6-5 with TRBJ1-2, with 9 bases identical to TRBD1. Trimming at V came to 4 bases and at J to 1 base, leaving 4 bases not matched to a gene. This CDR3 spans 15 amino acids. Looked up from germline, CDR1 is MNHEY and CDR2 is SVGAGI. This chain's CDR3 is CASSLQGAYNYGYTF. The CDR3 nucleotides are TGTGCCAGCAGTTTACAGGGGGCGTATAACTATGGCTACACCTTC.

V usage is TRBV28 and J usage is TRBJ2-7; 8 bases agree with TRBD1. This CDR3 region has 16 residues. CDR1 MDHEN and CDR2 SYDVKM come from the germline V gene. With V trimmed by 4 bases and J by 4 bases, 12 bases remained unmatched. The CDR3 is CASSSFTGTGGYEQYF. CDR3 nucleotide sequence: TGTGCCAGCAGTTCTTTTACCGGGACAGGTGGATACGAGCAGTACTTC.

The chain is built from TRBV20-1 and TRBJ1-1; D is undetermined. V was clipped by 3 bases and J by 7 bases, with 9 bases between them. The length of the CDR3 is 11 residues. The germline V gene has CDR1 DFQATT and CDR2 SNEGSKA (reference sequence). The DNA for the CDR3 is TGCAGTGCTAGTAACGGTCTTGAAGCTTTCTTT. Translation: CSASNGLEAFF.

The chain uses TRBV5-4 and TRBJ2-1, with 10 nucleotides matching TRBD2. The CDR3 totals 15 residues. Germline values: CDR1 SGHNT, CDR2 YYREEE (reference sequence). With V trimmed by 0 bases and J by 5 bases, 2 bases remained unmatched. The CDR3, as DNA: TGTGCCAGCAGCTTGGCTAGCGGGGGCCACAATGAGCAGTTCTTC. It codes for CASSLASGGHNEQFF.

This clone has just a few counts. The chain uses TRBV15 and TRBJ2-5, with D tentatively TRBD1 (5 bases). V was cut by 8 bases and J by 4 bases, with 11 bases left in between. There are 12 residues in the CDR3. The germline V gene has CDR1 LNHNV and CDR2 YYDKDF (reference sequence). CDR3 in DNA: TGTGCCACCTTAGGGGCCGGAGAGACCCAGTACTTC. This gives the protein CATLGAGETQYF. The full variable domain, with the rest looked up from reference TRBV15 and TRBJ2-5, is DAMVIQNPRYQVTQFGKPVTLSCSQTLNHNVMYWYQQKSSQAPKLLFHYYDKDFNNEADTPDNFQSRRPNTSFCFLDIRSPGLGDTAMYLCATLGAGETQYFGPGTRLLVL.

J is TRBJ1-6 and V is TRBV7-3; 9 bases are a match to TRBD1. Germline V gene lookup returns CDR1 SGHTA and CDR2 FQGTGA. V lost 1 base, J lost 8 bases, and 0 bases stayed unmatched. The CDR3 spans 14 residues. The DNA of the CDR3 is TGTGCCAGCAGCTTAAGGACAGGGGATTCACCCCTCCACTTT. Protein sequence: CASSLRTGDSPLHF.

The J gene is TRBJ2-3, the V gene TRBV7-2; D is possibly TRBD1 (5 bases). Germline V lookup: CDR1 SGHTA, CDR2 FQGNSA. Between the trimmed V and J ends, which lost 1 base and 1 base, there was a span of 15 bases. This CDR3 spans 17 amino acids. The CDR3 nucleotides are TGTGCCAGCAGCTTAGGTCGGGCGGCAGGGCGCACAGATACGCAGTATTTT. Its protein is CASSLGRAAGRTDTQYF.

The rearrangement uses TRBV19 and TRBJ2-4; 7 bases map to TRBD2. The CDR3 covers 14 residues. Germline values: CDR1 LNHDA, CDR2 SQIVND (reference sequence). V trimming: 5 bases; J trimming: 4 bases; junction bases outside the gene matches: 5. CDR3 residues: CASSGGGGKNIQYF. Here the CDR3 DNA reads TGTGCCAGTAGTGGGGGGGGAGGGAAAAACATTCAGTACTTC.

The chain joins TRBV6-5 to TRBJ1-6, with 8 positions matching TRBD1. CDR1 and CDR2 (germline): MNHEY, SVGAGI. Unmatched junction bases numbered 8, after V lost 6 bases and J lost 7 bases. The CDR3 runs 15 residues. For the CDR3, the DNA is TGTGCCAGCAGCCGGACAGGGAGGGAGAATTCACCCCTCCACTTT. It specifies CASSRTGRENSPLHF.

CDR3 sequence (DNA): TGTGCCAGCAGTGAAGCTGTGGGGCTCCTCTACGAGCAGTACTTC. It translates to CASSEAVGLLYEQYF. The chain has TRBV6-1 and TRBJ2-7; D perhaps matches TRBD1 (5 bases). Per germline, CDR1 MNHNS and CDR2 SASEGT. The CDR3 runs 15 residues. The V and J ends lost 0 bases and 3 bases respectively, with 12 bases between them.

The genes are TRBV5-4 and TRBJ1-1; D is uncertain. V gave up 0 bases and J gave up 3 bases, with 12 bases separating them. The CDR3 totals 15 residues. The V gene's germline CDR1 is SGHNT and CDR2 YYREEE (reference sequence). The CDR3 loop is CASSLAGGIDTEAFF. DNA of the CDR3: TGTGCCAGCAGCTTGGCGGGAGGGATCGACACTGAAGCTTTCTTT.

V gene TRBV19 combines with J gene TRBJ2-3; D is perhaps TRBD1 (6 bases). The CDR3 totals 16 residues. Deletions cut 9 bases from V and 3 bases from J, with 22 bases between. From germline, CDR1 is LNHDA and CDR2 SQIVND (reference sequence). CDR3 loop: CASEGGDQVGTDTQYF. CDR3 DNA: TGTGCCAGCGAAGGGGGTGATCAGGTTGGAACAGATACGCAGTATTTT.

CDR3 in amino acids: CASSQIPPWTGTTYEQYF. As DNA, the CDR3 is TGTGCCAGCAGCCAAATACCGCCCTGGACAGGGACCACCTACGAGCAGTACTTC. This chain uses TRBV14 with TRBJ2-7; TRBD1 aligns across 8 bases. V gave up 2 bases and J gave up 2 bases; unmatched junction bases: 14. This CDR3 spans 18 amino acids. Germline CDR1 SGHDN, CDR2 FVKESK.

The rearrangement uses TRBV19 and TRBJ1-4; D is unclear. This CDR3 comprises 17 residues. The V end lost 3 bases, the J end lost 4 bases, and 18 bases lay between the germline ends. The germline V gene has CDR1 LNHDA and CDR2 SQIVND (reference sequence). The CDR3 coding sequence is TGTGCCAGTAGTATGGGTCGGGCGGGCCGTAGTAATGAAAAACTGTTTTTT. Translated: CASSMGRAGRSNEKLFF. Full variable domain (remainder filled in from reference TRBV19 and TRBJ1-4): DGGITQSPKYLFRKEGQNVTLSCEQNLNHDAMYWYRQDPGQGLRLIYYSQIVNDFQKGDIAEGYSVSREKKESFPLTVTSAQKNPTAFYLCASSMGRAGRSNEKLFFGSGTQLSVL.

This rearrangement joins TRBV2 to TRBJ2-3; D may be TRBD1 (6 bases). V lost 6 bases and J lost 2, with 15 bases in between. This CDR3 comprises 15 residues. CDR1 is SNHLY, CDR2 FYNNEI, per germline. CDR3 bases: TGTGCCAGCAGGAACGGAGGACAGTACACAGATACGCAGTATTTT. Protein product: CASRNGGQYTDTQYF. Drawing the rest from reference TRBV2 and TRBJ2-3, the complete variable domain is EPEVTQTPSHQVTQMGQEVILRCVPISNHLYFYWYRQILGQKVEFLVSFYNNEISEKSEIFDDQFSVERPDGSNFTLKIRSTKLEDSAMYFCASRNGGQYTDTQYFGPGTRLTVL.

The CDR3 loop is CASSGQYTEAFF. CDR3 coding DNA: TGTGCCAGCAGTGGACAGTATACTGAAGCTTTCTTT. This chain connects TRBV2 to TRBJ1-1; D perhaps matches TRBD1 (5 bases). The V end was cut by 4 bases, the J end by 5 bases, with 8 bases between. Germline V CDR1 and CDR2: SNHLY, FYNNEI. The CDR3 has 12 amino acids.

This clone was seen just once. The gene calls are TRBV7-8 and TRBJ2-5; D gene ambiguous. V lost 1 base and J 2 bases, leaving 8 bases between the germline ends. Germline-derived CDR1 and CDR2 are SGHVS and FQNEAQ. The length of the CDR3 is 14 residues. As DNA, the CDR3 is TGTGCCAGCAGCTTAGGAAAACTTCAAGAGACCCAGTACTTC. It is translated as CASSLGKLQETQYF. The full variable domain, with the rest looked up from reference TRBV7-8 and TRBJ2-5, is GAGVSQSPRYKVAKRGQDVALRCDPISGHVSLFWYQQALGQGPEFLTYFQNEAQLDKSGLPSDRFFAERPEGSVSTLKIQRTQQEDSAVYLCASSLGKLQETQYFGPGTRLLVL.

Of note for this clone: This specimen includes other DNA sequences encoding the same CDR3. The chain uses TRBV5-1 and TRBJ1-6; the D is unclear. Deletions cut 1 base from V and 0 bases from J, with 8 bases between. CDR1 is SGHRS and CDR2 is YFSETQ in the germline V gene. The CDR3 has 16 amino acids. The CDR3 DNA follows: TGCGCCAGCAGCTTGAGCGGGAGCTCCTATAATTCACCCCTCCACTTT. It translates to CASSLSGSSYNSPLHF.

This clone was seen more than once but under ten times. The gene calls are TRBV25-1 and TRBJ1-1; no firm D call. The CDR3 is 13 amino acids. The ends were cut back, 4 bases at V and 10 bases at J, with 16 bases in the middle. Per the germline V gene, CDR1 is MGHDK and CDR2 is SYGVNS. The CDR3 nucleotides are TGTGCCAGCAGTGGAGCGGCAGGACTGGTAGCTTTCTTT. It translates to CASSGAAGLVAFF.

The V gene is TRBV5-1, the J gene TRBJ1-4; 9 nucleotides line up with TRBD1. The V gene end was trimmed by 4 bases and the J gene end by 2 bases; junction bases not matched to a gene: 3. Germline V gene lookup returns CDR1 SGHRS and CDR2 YFSETQ. The CDR3 is made up of 15 amino acids. The DNA for the CDR3 is TGCGCCAGCAGCGTACAGGGGGCGACTAATGAAAAACTGTTTTTT. Its translation is CASSVQGATNEKLFF.

The chain couples TRBV7-9 to TRBJ2-2; D possibly corresponds to TRBD1 (7 bases). From germline, CDR1 is SEHNR and CDR2 FQNEAQ (reference sequence). Trimming removed 7 bases from V and 5 bases from J, with 20 bases in between. CDR3 length: 16 amino acids. The CDR3 sequence is CASNSRRGAGTGELFF. The CDR3 DNA reads TGTGCCAGCAACTCACGCAGGGGGGCTGGTACCGGGGAGCTGTTTTTT.

The DNA for the CDR3 is TGTGCCAGCAGCTTACAGGCAGGCCCGGCAACTAATGAAAAACTGTTTTTT. Encoded protein: CASSLQAGPATNEKLFF. The chain recombines TRBV7-6 with TRBJ1-4, with no clear D. With 2 bases removed from V and 0 bases from J, the gap between germline ends came to 13 bases. Per the germline V gene, CDR1 is SGHVS and CDR2 is FNYEAQ. This CDR3 has 17 amino acids.